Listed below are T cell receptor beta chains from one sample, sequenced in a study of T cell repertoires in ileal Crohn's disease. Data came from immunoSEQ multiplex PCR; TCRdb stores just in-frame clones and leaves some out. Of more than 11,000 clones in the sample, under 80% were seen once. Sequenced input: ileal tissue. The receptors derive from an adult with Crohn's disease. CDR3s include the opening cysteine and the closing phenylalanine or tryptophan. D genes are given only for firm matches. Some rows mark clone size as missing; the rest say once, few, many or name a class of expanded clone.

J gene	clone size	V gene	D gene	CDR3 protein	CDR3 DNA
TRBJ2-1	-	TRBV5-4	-	CASSLDFGTGSSYNEQFF	TGTGCCAGCAGCTTGGATTTTGGGACGGGGAGCTCCTACAATGAGCAGTTCTTC
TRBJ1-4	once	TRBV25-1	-	CASSELGIIGGPNEKLFF	TGTGCCAGCAGTGAATTGGGGATAATAGGGGGTCCTAATGAAAAACTGTTTTTT
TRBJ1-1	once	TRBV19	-	CASKKFWTLNTEAFF	TGTGCCAGTAAAAAATTTTGGACACTGAACACTGAAGCTTTCTTT
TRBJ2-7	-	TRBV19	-	CASSTGVPYEQYF	TGTGCCAGTAGTACCGGGGTGCCCTACGAGCAGTACTTC
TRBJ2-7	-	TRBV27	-	CASSLGGMGYEQYF	TGTGCCAGCAGTCTAGGGGGGATGGGGTACGAGCAGTACTTC
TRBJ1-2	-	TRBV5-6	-	CASSLLGERRGYTF	TGTGCCAGCAGCTTGTTGGGAGAGAGACGTGGCTACACCTTC
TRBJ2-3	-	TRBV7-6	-	CASSLDVGTDTQYF	TGTGCCAGCAGCTTAGATGTCGGAACAGATACGCAGTATTTT
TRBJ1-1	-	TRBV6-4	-	CASSITVNTEAFF	TGTGCCAGCAGTATCACAGTAAACACTGAAGCTTTCTTT
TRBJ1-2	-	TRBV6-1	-	CASNLGYGYTF	TGTGCCAGCAACTTAGGGTATGGCTACACCTTC
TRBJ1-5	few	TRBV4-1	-	CASSHGVDQPQHF	TGCGCCAGCAGCCACGGGGTAGATCAGCCCCAGCATTTT
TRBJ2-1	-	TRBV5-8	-	CATQTDSREQFF	TGTGCCACCCAAACCGACAGTCGCGAACAGTTCTTC
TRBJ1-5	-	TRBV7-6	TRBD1	CASSLDRGLTQPQHF	TGTGCCAGCAGCCTAGACAGGGGGCTTACTCAGCCCCAGCATTTT
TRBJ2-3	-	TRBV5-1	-	CASSLWGTDTQYF	TGCGCCAGCAGCTTGTGGGGCACAGATACGCAGTATTTT
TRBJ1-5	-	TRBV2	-	CASSWGTQPQHF	TGTGCCAGTAGTTGGGGCACTCAGCCCCAGCATTTT
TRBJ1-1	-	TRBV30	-	CAWSKDKNTEAFF	TGTGCCTGGAGCAAAGACAAGAACACTGAAGCTTTCTTT
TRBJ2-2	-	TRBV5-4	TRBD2	CASSRSGSVTGELFF	TGTGCCAGCAGCCGTAGCGGGTCGGTTACCGGGGAGCTGTTTTTT
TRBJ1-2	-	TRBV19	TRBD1	CASRPGQAYGYTF	TGTGCCAGTAGACCGGGACAGGCTTATGGCTACACCTTC
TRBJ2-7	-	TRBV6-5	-	CASSQGGVPYEQYF	TGTGCCAGCAGCCAGGGAGGAGTACCCTACGAGCAGTACTTC
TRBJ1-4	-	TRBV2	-	CASSERDPDLNEKLFF	TGTGCCAGCAGTGAAAGGGACCCAGATTTAAATGAAAAACTGTTTTTT
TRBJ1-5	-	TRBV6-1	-	CASTWGGEDQPQHF	TGTGCCAGCACTTGGGGGGGCGAGGATCAGCCCCAGCATTTT
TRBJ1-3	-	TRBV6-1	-	CATLSEAGNTIYF	TGTGCCACCCTATCGGAAGCCGGAAACACCATATATTTT
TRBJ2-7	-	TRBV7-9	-	CASSLVLGSFSYEQYF	TGTGCCAGCAGCTTAGTACTCGGGTCCTTTTCCTACGAGCAGTACTTC
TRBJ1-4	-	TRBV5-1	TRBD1	CASSPLQGGGEKLFF	TGCGCCAGCAGCCCCCTCCAGGGGGGTGGTGAAAAACTGTTTTTT
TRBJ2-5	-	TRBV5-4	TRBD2	CASSLEGLGVGETQYF	TGTGCCAGCAGCTTGGAGGGACTAGGGGTGGGGGAGACCCAGTACTTC
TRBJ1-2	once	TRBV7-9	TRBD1	CASSLSDRGAGYGYTF	TGTGCCAGCAGCTTATCCGACAGGGGAGCTGGCTATGGCTACACCTTC
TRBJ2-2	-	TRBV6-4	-	CASNRDGTGELFF	TGTGCCAGCAACAGGGACGGCACCGGGGAGCTGTTTTTT
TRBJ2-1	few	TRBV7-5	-	CVRSLGGGADSLSSYNEQFF	TGTGTCAGAAGCTTAGGCGGGGGGGCCGATAGTCTAAGCTCCTACAATGAGCAGTTCTTC